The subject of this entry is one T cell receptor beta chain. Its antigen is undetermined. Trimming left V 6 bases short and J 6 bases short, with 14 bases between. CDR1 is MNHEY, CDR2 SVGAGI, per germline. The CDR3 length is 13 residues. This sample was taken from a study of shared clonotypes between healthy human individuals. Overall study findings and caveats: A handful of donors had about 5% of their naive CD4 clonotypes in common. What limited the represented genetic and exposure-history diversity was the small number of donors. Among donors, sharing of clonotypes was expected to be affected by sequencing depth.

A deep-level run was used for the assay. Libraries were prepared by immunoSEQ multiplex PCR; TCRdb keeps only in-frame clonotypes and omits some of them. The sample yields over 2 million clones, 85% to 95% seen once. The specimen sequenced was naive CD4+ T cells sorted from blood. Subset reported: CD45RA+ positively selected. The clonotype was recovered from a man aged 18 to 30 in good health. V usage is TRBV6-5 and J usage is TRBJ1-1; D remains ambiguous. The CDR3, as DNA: TGTGCCAGCAGCGTAACGGGGTCGGCTGAAGCTTTCTTT. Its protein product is CASSVTGSAEAFF.